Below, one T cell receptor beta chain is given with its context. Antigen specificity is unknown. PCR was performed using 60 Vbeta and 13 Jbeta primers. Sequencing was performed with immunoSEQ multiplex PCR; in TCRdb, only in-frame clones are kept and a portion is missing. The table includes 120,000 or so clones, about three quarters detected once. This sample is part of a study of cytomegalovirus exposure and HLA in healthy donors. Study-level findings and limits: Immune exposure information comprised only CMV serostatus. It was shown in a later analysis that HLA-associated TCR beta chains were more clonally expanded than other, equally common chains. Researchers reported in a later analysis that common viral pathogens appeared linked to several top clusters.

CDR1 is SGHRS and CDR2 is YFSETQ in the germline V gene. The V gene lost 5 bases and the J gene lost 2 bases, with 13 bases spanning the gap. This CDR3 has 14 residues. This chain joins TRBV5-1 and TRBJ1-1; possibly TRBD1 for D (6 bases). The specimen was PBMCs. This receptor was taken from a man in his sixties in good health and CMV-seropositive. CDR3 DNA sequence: TGCGCCAGCAGTGGGGGGGCCTTTAACACTGAAGCTTTCTTT. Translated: CASSGGAFNTEAFF.